A selection of T cell receptor beta chains follows, all from one sample in a study of T-cell reconstitution after alpha-beta-depleted transplantation in children. MiXCR, applied by TCRdb to the PCR reads, yields one record per CDR3 protein. The table records about 250,000 distinct CDR3 sequences, approximately 24% of them present only once. The material was PBMCs, mostly from graft donor cells, obtained 360 days after TCRalphabeta/CD19-depleted stem cell transplant. Receptors originate from a female patient aged 2 to 10 who had a stem cell transplant for congenital amegakaryocytic thrombocytopenia, so the T cells may come from the graft donor. Both conserved end residues are part of each CDR3. D genes are given only for firm matches. Not every row has a clone size; where given, it reads once, few, many or a size class.

D gene	V gene	clone size	J gene	CDR3 DNA	CDR3 protein
.	TRBV12-3/TRBV12-4	many	TRBJ2-7	TGTGCCAGCGCGGAAACAGGGATTACCTACGAGCAGTACTTC	CASAETGITYEQYF
.	TRBV11-2	few	TRBJ2-3	TGTGCCAGCAGCTTAGGTCCGGTGGATACGCAGTATTTT	CASSLGPVDTQYF
TRBD1	TRBV5-1	many	TRBJ1-1	TGCGCCAGCAGCTATACGACAGGGGAAAACACTGAAGCTTTCTTT	CASSYTTGENTEAFF
TRBD2	TRBV5-1	few	TRBJ2-1	TGCGCCAGCAGCCACATAGCGGGTGCCTACAATGAGCAGTTCTTC	CASSHIAGAYNEQFF
TRBD1	TRBV10-3	.	TRBJ1-2	TGTGCCATCATGGGGACAGGCCACTATGGCTACACCTTC	CAIMGTGHYGYTF
.	TRBV20-1	few	TRBJ1-5	TGCAGTACAGGAGCCGATAGCAATCAGCCCCAGCATTTT	CSTGADSNQPQHF
.	TRBV3-1	.	TRBJ2-1	TGTGCCAGCAGCCAAGCATACGAGCAGTTCTTC	CASSQAYEQFF
.	TRBV19	.	TRBJ2-5	TGTGCCAGTAGTATGCGGGAACACTTCCAAGAGACCCAGTACTTC	CASSMREHFQETQYF
.	TRBV28	.	TRBJ1-5	TGTGCCAGCAGTTTATCGGGGGCATTTAGCGATCAGCCCCAGCATTTT	CASSLSGAFSDQPQHF
TRBD2	TRBV29-1	.	TRBJ2-1	TGCAGCATTGGGACTAGCTGGTCCGGTGAGCAGTTCTTC	CSIGTSWSGEQFF
.	TRBV19	.	TRBJ1-1	TGTGCCAGTAGTACGAGACAGAGTGCTGGCGACCACACTGAAGCTTTCTTT	CASSTRQSAGDHTEAFF
TRBD2	TRBV12-3/TRBV12-4	few	TRBJ2-1	TGTGCCAGCACCGAGACTAGCGGGGAACACAATGAGCAGTTCTTC	CASTETSGEHNEQFF
.	TRBV18	.	TRBJ2-7	TGTGCCAGCTCACCAGCAAATGAGTACGAGCAGTACTTC	CASSPANEYEQYF
.	TRBV20-1	.	TRBJ1-1	TGCAGTGCCCGCCCCCCGTTCTCCTGGAGGACTGAAGCTTTCTTT	CSARPPFSWRTEAFF
.	TRBV4-2	many	TRBJ2-2	TGTGCCAGCAGCCAAGCGGAATGGGGGACCGGGGAGCTGTTTTTT	CASSQAEWGTGELFF
TRBD1	TRBV20-1	.	TRBJ1-5	TGCAGTGCGTTCCGGACAGGGTCTAGCAATCAGCCCCAGCATTTT	CSAFRTGSSNQPQHF
.	TRBV12-3/TRBV12-4	many	TRBJ2-5	TGTGCCAGCAGTCCCCATGGGGGACAAGAGACCCAGTACTTC	CASSPHGGQETQYF
TRBD1	TRBV28	.	TRBJ1-4	TGTGCCAGCAGTTACCATACAGGGGGTCTGTTTTTCGCAACTAATGAAAAACTGTTTTTT	CASSYHTGGLFFATNEKLFF
TRBD1	TRBV11-2	.	TRBJ2-6	TGTGCCAGCAGCCTTTACTCCGGGACAGGGCATCTCTCTGGGGCCAACGTCCTGACTTTC	CASSLYSGTGHLSGANVLTF
.	TRBV4-1	.	TRBJ1-6	TGCGCCAGCAGCCAAGGACAGGCTTGGGATTCACCCCTCCACTTT	CASSQGQAWDSPLHF
TRBD1	TRBV12-3/TRBV12-4	few	TRBJ2-3	TGTGCCAGCAGTTTAGCTGACAGGGCGGCAGATACGCAGTATTTT	CASSLADRAADTQYF
.	TRBV4-3	few	TRBJ2-2	TGCGCCAGCAGCCAAGATTCGGTGGGCCAGCGGGTAGCCGGGGAGCTGTTTTTT	CASSQDSVGQRVAGELFF
.	TRBV2	.	TRBJ2-7	TGTGTCAGCAGTGACGGGAATCGGAGGGCCTCCTACGAGCAGTACTTC	CVSSDGNRRASYEQYF
.	TRBV28	.	TRBJ2-7	TGTGCCAGCAGCGCACCCAGGGATCCCTCCTACGAGCAGTACTTC	CASSAPRDPSYEQYF
TRBD2	TRBV12-3/TRBV12-4	.	TRBJ2-1	TGTGCCAGCAAAGTTCTGAGCGGGGGGGCCGGGAATGAGCAGTTCTTC	CASKVLSGGAGNEQFF
TRBD2	TRBV10-3	.	TRBJ2-3	TGTGCCACGCGGAGCGGGGGTCAGGATACGCAGTATTTT	CATRSGGQDTQYF
.	TRBV7-8	.	TRBJ2-3	TGTGCCAGCAGCTTAGTGTCAAGAGATACGCAGTATTTT	CASSLVSRDTQYF
.	TRBV7-7	many	TRBJ2-2	TGTGCCAGCAGCTCACCAGGGTCCGGGGAGCTGTTTTTT	CASSSPGSGELFF
.	TRBV5-1	few	TRBJ2-3	TGCGCCAGCAGCTCGACAGGGAGGTTCACAGATACGCAGTATTTT	CASSSTGRFTDTQYF
.	TRBV20-1	.	TRBJ2-1	TGCAGTGTTCGGTTCGGAGCGGTAGTACCCTACAATGAGCAGTTCTTC	CSVRFGAVVPYNEQFF
.	TRBV25-1	.	TRBJ1-2	TGTGCCAGCTTCTCCTATGGCTACACCTTC	CASFSYGYTF
TRBD1	TRBV12-3/TRBV12-4	few	TRBJ2-1	TGTGCCAGCAGTCAACTCCGCAGGGGGCACGATGAGCAGTTCTTC	CASSQLRRGHDEQFF